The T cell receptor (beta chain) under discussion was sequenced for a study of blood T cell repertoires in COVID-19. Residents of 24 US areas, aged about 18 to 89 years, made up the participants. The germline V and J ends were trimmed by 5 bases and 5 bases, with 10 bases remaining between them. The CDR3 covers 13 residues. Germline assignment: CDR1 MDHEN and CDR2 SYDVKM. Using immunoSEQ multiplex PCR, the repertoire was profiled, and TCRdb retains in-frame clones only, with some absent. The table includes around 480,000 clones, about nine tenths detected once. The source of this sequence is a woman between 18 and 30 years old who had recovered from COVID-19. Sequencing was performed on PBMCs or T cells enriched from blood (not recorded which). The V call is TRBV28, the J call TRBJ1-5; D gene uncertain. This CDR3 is CASSAWSDQPQHF. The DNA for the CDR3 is TGTGCCAGCAGTGCGTGGTCGGATCAGCCCCAGCATTTT.